One and the same sample provided the 25 T cell receptor delta chains below, sequenced in a study of Vδ1+ human thymocytes. Findings and limits, study-wide: Thymic TRG and TRD repertoires appeared highly polyclonal.

No antigen has been assigned to these receptors. Extracted RNA was reverse transcribed into cDNA. CDR3 amplicons came from multiplex PCR with pooled V-gene forward and constant-region reverse primers. TCRdb re-called clones from the multiplex PCR reads using CATT. The table lists about 75,000 delta-chain clones, about 35% of them singletons. The sequencing sample was made of Vdelta1+ gamma-delta thymocytes from the thymus. Noted subset: FACS-sorted CD3+ TCRalphabeta- TCRVdelta1+ TCRVdelta2- thymocytes. The receptors originated from a boy under two years old who had congenital heart surgery.

Remarks on this clone: Other DNA sequences in the sample encode the same CDR3. The chain uses TRDV1 and TRDJ1, with 8 bases that match TRDD3. Trimming removed 4 bases from V and 0 bases from J; junction bases left unmatched: 10. CDR1 is TSWWSYY, CDR2 QGS, per germline. The CDR3 loop spans 17 amino acids. This CDR3 is CALGGTTGGSDTDKLIF. The CDR3 DNA sequence: TGTGCTCTTGGGGGCACCACTGGGGGTTCGGACACCGATAAACTCATCTTT.

This clone occurred a few times. The chain carries TRDV1 and TRDJ1; the D is unclear. The germline V gene has CDR1 TSWWSYY and CDR2 QGS. The CDR3 totals 19 residues. Trimming shortened V by 3 bases and J by 0 bases, and 23 bases separated the two germline ends. In DNA form, the CDR3 reads TGTGCTCTTGGGGAGCGACTGAGCTATGTGAAAACCTACACCGATAAACTCATCTTT. Protein product: CALGERLSYVKTYTDKLIF.

The chain is built from TRDV1 and TRDJ1; D ambiguous. This CDR3 has 19 residues. Germline CDR1 is TSWWSYY and CDR2 is QGS. Trimming stripped 5 bases from V and 0 bases from J, with 25 bases between. The CDR3 region is CALGPQPGSALWYTDKLIF. Written as DNA, the CDR3 is TGTGCTCTTGGGCCGCAACCGGGTAGCGCACTTTGGTACACCGATAAACTCATCTTT.

Only a few counts were recorded for this clone. The chain uses TRDV1 and TRDJ1; 9 bases agree with TRDD3. Germline-derived CDR1 and CDR2 are TSWWSYY and QGS. There are 20 residues in the CDR3. V shed 0 bases and J 6 bases; nucleotides not matched to a gene: 20. The chain's CDR3 is CALGELPLFLVYTGGNKLIF. DNA of the CDR3: TGTGCTCTTGGGGAACTTCCCCTCTTCCTGGTCTATACTGGGGGAAATAAACTCATCTTT.

This clone was observed a few times. The rearrangement joins TRDV2 to TRDJ1; 11 nucleotides align to TRDD3. With V trimmed by 0 bases and J by 0 bases, 14 bases remained unmatched. CDR1 and CDR2 from the germline V gene are GEAIGNYY and EKD. This CDR3 is 20 amino acids long. For the CDR3, the DNA is TGTGCCTGTGACACCTGGCTACTGGGGGATAGGGGGATCGACACCGATAAACTCATCTTT. This translates into CACDTWLLGDRGIDTDKLIF.

Concerning this clone itself: The sample has other DNA sequences that encode this CDR3 too. The chain carries TRDV1 and TRDJ1; 9 positions agree with TRDD3. The V gene end was trimmed by 5 bases and the J gene end by 0 bases; junction bases not matched to a gene: 7. There are 16 residues in the CDR3. CDR1 and CDR2 (germline): TSWWSYY, QGS. The chain's CDR3 is CALGLTGGPYTDKLIF. The CDR3 bases are TGTGCTCTTGGGCTTACTGGGGGACCGTACACCGATAAACTCATCTTT.

This clone was picked up a small number of times. V and J are TRDV1 and TRDJ1; D is perhaps TRDD3 (6 bases). This CDR3 has 17 residues. Germline V gene sequence: CDR1 TSWWSYY, CDR2 QGS. Trimming took off 2 bases at V and 6 bases at J, with 22 bases between the two ends. DNA of the CDR3: TGTGCTCTTGGGGAATGGGGTAAAATTCTGGGGACACATAAACTCATCTTT. It codes for CALGEWGKILGTHKLIF.

This chain connects TRDV1 to TRDJ1; no firm D call. The germline V and J ends were trimmed by 1 base and 7 bases, with 28 bases remaining between them. The germline V gene has CDR1 TSWWSYY and CDR2 QGS. The CDR3 consists of 19 residues. CDR3 nucleotide sequence: TGTGCTCTTGGGGAACGATCGAATCATCCCCCCGACCATAAAGGTAAACTCATCTTT. Protein product: CALGERSNHPPDHKGKLIF.

This clone has a handful of counts. V and J are TRDV1 and TRDJ1, with D possibly being TRDD3 (5 bases). The CDR3 is 19 residues long. V gave up 0 bases and J gave up 0 bases, with 20 bases separating them. From germline, CDR1 is TSWWSYY and CDR2 QGS. CDR3 residues: CALGELPHYGKGDTDKLIF. The CDR3 DNA is TGTGCTCTTGGGGAACTGCCCCACTACGGTAAGGGGGACACCGATAAACTCATCTTT.

The chain joins TRDV1 to TRDJ1; 11 bases line up with TRDD3. Germline trimming cut 0 bases from V and 0 bases from J; bases unmatched to any gene: 18. Germline lookup yields CDR1 TSWWSYY and CDR2 QGS. The CDR3 contains 22 residues. CDR3 in DNA: TGTGCTCTTGGGGAACTTCGACCCTACCGTCCCCTGGGGGATACCTACACCGATAAACTCATCTTT. It specifies CALGELRPYRPLGDTYTDKLIF.

V gene TRDV1 combines with J gene TRDJ1; 10 bases match TRDD3. In germline, CDR1 is TSWWSYY, CDR2 QGS. V was pared by 2 bases and J by 0 bases, with 36 bases of the junction left unmatched. The CDR3 has 27 amino acids. CDR3 protein: CALGEATRPSYGESYWGIRPYTDKLIF. DNA for the CDR3: TGTGCTCTTGGGGAAGCGACCAGGCCTTCCTATGGAGAATCGTACTGGGGGATCAGGCCGTACACCGATAAACTCATCTTT.

In this sample, this clone turned up a few times. V and J are TRDV1 and TRDJ1, with 9 positions matching TRDD2. Germline V gene sequence: CDR1 TSWWSYY, CDR2 QGS. The V and J ends lost 2 bases and 8 bases, in that order; junction bases with no gene match: 24. The CDR3 consists of 20 residues. The CDR3: CALGEGGRYLPTKLGPKLIF. The CDR3 bases are TGTGCTCTTGGGGAAGGAGGTAGGTACCTTCCTACGAAGTTGGGGCCCAAACTCATCTTT.

This clone has more than one count but fewer than ten. V gene TRDV1 combines with J gene TRDJ1, with D maybe TRDD2 (6 bases). Trimming took 2 bases from V and 1 from J, leaving 23 bases between them. Germline CDR1 TSWWSYY, CDR2 QGS. The CDR3 runs 19 residues. The DNA of the CDR3 is TGTGCTCTTGGGGAAAAGTCCTTCGTCCTACACGGGGGCACCGATAAACTCATCTTT. Translating it yields CALGEKSFVLHGGTDKLIF.

This clone was recorded many times. The chain has TRDV1 and TRDJ1; no definite D call. The CDR3 covers 14 residues. Germline V gives CDR1 TSWWSYY, CDR2 QGS. The V end was cut by 2 bases, the J end by 5 bases, with 12 bases between. In DNA form, the CDR3 reads TGTGCTCTTGGGGAATTGCGAAGGTCAGATAAACTCATCTTT. Translation: CALGELRRSDKLIF.

This chain joins TRDV2 and TRDJ1, with D perhaps matching TRDD3 (5 bases). The CDR3 totals 15 residues. From germline, CDR1 is GEAIGNYY and CDR2 EKD. V dropped 5 bases and J dropped 0 bases, with 15 bases sitting between them. CDR3 sequence reads: CACGHRGAHTDKLIF. Here the CDR3 DNA reads TGTGCCTGTGGCCATAGGGGGGCCCACACCGATAAACTCATCTTT.

The V and J genes are TRDV1 and TRDJ1; no clear D. V was clipped by 2 bases and J by 2 bases, with 12 bases between them. Germline values: CDR1 TSWWSYY, CDR2 QGS. This CDR3 has 15 amino acids. The CDR3 here is CALGEGGARTDKLIF. The CDR3 bases are TGTGCTCTTGGGGAAGGTGGCGCGAGGACCGATAAACTCATCTTT.

The sample holds a few counts of this clone. The chain employs TRDV1 and TRDJ1; TRDD3 matches 13 bases. CDR1 and CDR2 from the germline V gene are TSWWSYY and QGS. The CDR3 consists of 23 residues. After removal of 6 bases from V and 4 bases from J, the junction contained 29 bases not matched to a gene. CDR3 sequence reads: CALGHEGNTGGYAGPLSIDKLIF. Here the CDR3 DNA reads TGTGCTCTTGGACACGAGGGCAATACTGGGGGATACGCAGGTCCCCTCTCTATCGATAAACTCATCTTT.

This chain joins TRDV1 and TRDJ1, with D perhaps TRDD3 (6 bases). CDR3 size: 20 residues. V lost 4 bases and J lost 3, with 30 bases in between. Germline CDR1 and CDR2: TSWWSYY and QGS. The DNA of the CDR3 is TGTGCTCTTGGGGCCACTCTTTCCTTCTTTCACTGGGTAGGCGCCGATAAACTCATCTTT. As protein: CALGATLSFFHWVGADKLIF.

This clone was seen a handful of times. The gene calls are TRDV1 and TRDJ1, with 8 bases lining up with TRDD3. This CDR3 is 18 amino acids long. The J segment lost 0 bases and the V segment lost 3 bases, leaving 12 bases of the junction unmatched. Germline V gives CDR1 TSWWSYY, CDR2 QGS. The CDR3 loop is CALGDSIRVLGDTDKLIF. The CDR3 coding sequence is TGTGCTCTTGGGGATTCTATCCGAGTACTGGGGGACACCGATAAACTCATCTTT.

A word on this clone: Its ends do not fully match the called genes, so a read error is possible. The chain carries TRDV1 and TRDJ1; D remains unclear. The germline gives CDR1 TSWWSYY, CDR2 QGS. CDR3 length equals 16 residues. CDR3 bases: TGTGCTCTTGAGGAACTAGATAAGTTCCGCCCCCTGGAACTCATCTTT. It codes for CALEELDKFRPLELIF.

J is TRDJ1 and V is TRDV1; 8 bases line up with TRDD3. V gave up 1 base and J gave up 6 bases; unmatched junction bases: 10. Germline CDR1 is TSWWSYY and CDR2 is QGS. The CDR3 is 16 amino acids. The CDR3 coding sequence is TGTGCTCTTGGGGAACCTCATGCGTACTGGGGGCATAAACTCATCTTT. Its protein is CALGEPHAYWGHKLIF.

This clone was detected only a few times. The chain is built from TRDV1 and TRDJ1; D call uncertain. There are 15 residues in the CDR3. Trimming took off 4 bases at V and 0 bases at J, with 12 bases between the two ends. Germline V gene sequence: CDR1 TSWWSYY, CDR2 QGS. The CDR3 nucleotides read TGTGCTCTTGGGGGGGAAAGACTTTACACCGATAAACTCATCTTT. Protein product: CALGGERLYTDKLIF.

As concerns this clone: This clone may be a read error of a much larger clone one base away. The chain joins TRDV2 to TRDJ1; no reliable D call. The CDR3 consists of 13 residues. Germline V gene lookup returns CDR1 GEAIGNYY and CDR2 EKD. V shed 5 bases and J shed 1 base, with 10 bases lying between them. The CDR3 DNA is TGTGCCTGTGCCACTCGGATCACCGATAAACTCATCTTT. As protein: CACATRITDKLIF.

The chain has TRDV1 and TRDJ1; 9 nucleotides match TRDD3. J gave up 4 bases and V 0 bases, and 21 bases lay outside the gene matches. The CDR3 is 21 residues long. The germline V gene encodes CDR1 TSWWSYY and CDR2 QGS. The CDR3, as DNA: TGTGCTCTTGGGGAACTAACGCCTCCTACGTATCTGGGGGATCGGGTCGATAAACTCATCTTT. Protein product: CALGELTPPTYLGDRVDKLIF.

Only one count was recorded for this clone. The chain carries TRDV2 and TRDJ1, with TRDD3 matching over 9 bases. V dropped 5 bases and J dropped 1; count of bases not matched to a gene: 13. Germline V gene data show CDR1 as GEAIGNYY and CDR2 as EKD. This CDR3 spans 17 amino acids. CDR3 DNA sequence: TGTGCCTGTGCCCTACAGGGGGATACAGCTCTCACCGATAAACTCATCTTT. Its protein is CACALQGDTALTDKLIF.